This record concerns one T cell receptor (beta chain) sequence. This sample is part of a study of shared T cell receptors in the human thymus. Produced via immunoSEQ multiplex PCR; TCRdb's table is partial and in-frame only. The table has about 710,000 clones, more than 75% seen once. The CDR3 length is 16 residues. Germline assignment: CDR1 SGHNT and CDR2 YENEEA. Between the trimmed V and J ends, which lost 1 base and 1 base, there was a span of 12 bases. The sample also formed part of further work on human thymus T cells.

The chain recombines TRBV11-3 with TRBJ2-3, with D tentatively TRBD2 (6 bases). Material for sequencing was thymocytes. This receptor was taken from a boy in the first two years of life with a congenital heart defect. In DNA, the CDR3 is TGTGCCAGCAGCTTAGGGAGGGGAGGATGCACAGATACGCAGTATTTT. Encoded protein: CASSLGRGGCTDTQYF.